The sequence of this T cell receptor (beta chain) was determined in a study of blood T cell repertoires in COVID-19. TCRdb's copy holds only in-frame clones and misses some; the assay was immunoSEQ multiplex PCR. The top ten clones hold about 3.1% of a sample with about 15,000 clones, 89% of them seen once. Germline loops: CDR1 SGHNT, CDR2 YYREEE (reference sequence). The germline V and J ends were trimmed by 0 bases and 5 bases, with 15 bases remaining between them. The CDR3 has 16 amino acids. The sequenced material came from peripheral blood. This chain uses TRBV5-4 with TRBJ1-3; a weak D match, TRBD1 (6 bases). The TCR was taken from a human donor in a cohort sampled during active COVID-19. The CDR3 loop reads CASSLAGGLVRNTIYF. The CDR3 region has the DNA TGTGCCAGCAGCTTGGCCGGGGGGCTGGTGAGAAACACCATATATTTT.